This entry lists 6 T cell receptor beta chains sequenced from one sample in a study of Graves' ophthalmopathy and Graves' hyperthyroidism. From RNA, the CDR3 regions of TCR beta chains were amplified and sequenced. HTBI-primed RT-PCR formed the first round, and a multiplex PCR formed the second. MiXCR, run by TCRdb on the multiplex PCR reads, gives a single entry per CDR3 protein. The sample comprises over 500,000 distinct CDR3 sequences, 20% to 25% of which are singletons, and around 7% rests with the top ten. Sequenced sample: peripheral blood. The receptors originated from a woman younger than 30 with stable Graves' hyperthyroidism. Some clones in this sample may be carry-over from other donors' samples.

This clonotype was found many times. This chain connects TRBV6-1 to TRBJ2-7, with D perhaps assigned TRBD1 or TRBD2 (6 bases each). The V end lost 7 bases, the J end lost 5 bases, and 18 bases lay between the germline ends. Germline loops: CDR1 MNHNS, CDR2 SASEGT. There are 14 residues in the CDR3. CDR3 sequence: CASIGGGRVHEQYF. The CDR3 DNA reads TGTGCCAGCATAGGAGGGGGGCGAGTCCACGAGCAGTACTTC.

This clonotype was detected many times. The genes are TRBV29-1 and TRBJ1-6; tentatively, D is TRBD1 (5 bases). The CDR3 totals 14 residues. Trimming removed 5 bases from V and 7 bases from J, with 15 bases in between. CDR1 is SQVTM, CDR2 ANQGSEA, per germline. The CDR3 loop is CSVRGGSANSPLHF. The DNA for the CDR3 is TGCAGCGTTAGGGGAGGGTCAGCGAATTCACCCCTCCACTTT.

In its sample, this clonotype was seen a few times. V is TRBV4-1 and J is TRBJ2-7, with D hard to call. This CDR3 is built from 13 residues. V was cut by 2 bases and J by 1 base, with 6 bases left in between. The germline V gene encodes CDR1 MGHRA and CDR2 YSYEKL. This CDR3 reads CASSQPGSYEQYF. The CDR3 nucleotides read TGCGCCAGCAGCCAACCCGGTTCCTACGAGCAGTACTTC.

A few counts support this clonotype. CDR3 amino acids: CATIAGGSSGNTIYF. In DNA, the CDR3 is TGTGCCACCATTGCGGGGGGTTCGTCTGGAAACACCATATATTTT. The V and J genes are TRBV28 and TRBJ1-3; D is possibly TRBD1 (5 bases). The CDR3 runs to 15 residues. Germline-derived CDR1 and CDR2 are MDHEN and SYDVKM. V was shortened by 10 bases and J by 1 base, with 17 bases between the two germline ends.

This clonotype was counted at least ten times. The chain employs TRBV25-1 and TRBJ1-2, with 8 bases aligning to TRBD1. The CDR3 length is 15 residues. Germline trimming cut 9 bases from V and 5 bases from J; bases unmatched to any gene: 14. The germline V gene encodes CDR1 MGHDK and CDR2 SYGVNS. CDR3 region: CASTNLDRATYGYTF. The CDR3 nucleotides are TGTGCCAGTACTAATCTGGACAGGGCGACGTATGGCTACACCTTC.

This clonotype was seen repeatedly, ten times or more. This sequence joins TRBV5-1 and TRBJ1-2; D gene uncertain. The CDR3 length is 13 residues. With 3 bases removed from V and 8 bases from J, the gap between germline ends came to 14 bases. The V gene's germline CDR1 is SGHRS and CDR2 YFSETQ. The CDR3 DNA sequence: TGCGCCAGCAGCTCTGGACTGAGCGGGGGCTACACCTTC. Residues: CASSSGLSGGYTF.